This T cell receptor beta chain was retrieved from a study of CXCR3-negative and CXCR3-positive naive CD8 T cells. General study points: Within a donor, both naive subsets shared TRBV-TRBJ usage, unlike memory cells.

The germline V gene has CDR1 MNHEY and CDR2 SVGAGI. The CDR3 sequence is 11 residues long. UMI-tagged TRB cDNA libraries were built via 5' RACE. TCRdb re-called the 5' RACE reads; one entry per CDR3 protein, DNA not given. This repertoire includes over 100,000 distinct CDR3 sequences. Worth noting for this clonotype: Antigen specificity is unknown.

Sequences were obtained from naive CXCR3- CD8+ T cells from blood. Subset indicated: CD45RO-CCR7+CD27+CD95- naive CD8+ T cells lacking CXCR3 (TNR3-). The genes are TRBV6-5 and TRBJ1-3. The origin of this receptor is a human donor in good health. Some clones in this sample may be carry-over from other donors' samples. CDR3 residues: CASLAGNTIYF.